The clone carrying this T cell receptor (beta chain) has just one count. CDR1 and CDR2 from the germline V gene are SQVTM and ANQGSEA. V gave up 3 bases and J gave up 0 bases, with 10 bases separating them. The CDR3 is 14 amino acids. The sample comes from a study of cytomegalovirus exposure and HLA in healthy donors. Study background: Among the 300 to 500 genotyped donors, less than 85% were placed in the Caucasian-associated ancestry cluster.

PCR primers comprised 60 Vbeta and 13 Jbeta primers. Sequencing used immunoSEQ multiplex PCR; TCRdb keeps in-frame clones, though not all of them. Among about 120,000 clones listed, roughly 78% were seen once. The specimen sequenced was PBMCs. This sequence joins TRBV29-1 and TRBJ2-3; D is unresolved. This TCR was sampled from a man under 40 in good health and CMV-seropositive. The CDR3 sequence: CSVDSGSSTDTQYF. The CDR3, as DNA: TGCAGCGTTGACTCGGGTTCTAGCACAGATACGCAGTATTTT.